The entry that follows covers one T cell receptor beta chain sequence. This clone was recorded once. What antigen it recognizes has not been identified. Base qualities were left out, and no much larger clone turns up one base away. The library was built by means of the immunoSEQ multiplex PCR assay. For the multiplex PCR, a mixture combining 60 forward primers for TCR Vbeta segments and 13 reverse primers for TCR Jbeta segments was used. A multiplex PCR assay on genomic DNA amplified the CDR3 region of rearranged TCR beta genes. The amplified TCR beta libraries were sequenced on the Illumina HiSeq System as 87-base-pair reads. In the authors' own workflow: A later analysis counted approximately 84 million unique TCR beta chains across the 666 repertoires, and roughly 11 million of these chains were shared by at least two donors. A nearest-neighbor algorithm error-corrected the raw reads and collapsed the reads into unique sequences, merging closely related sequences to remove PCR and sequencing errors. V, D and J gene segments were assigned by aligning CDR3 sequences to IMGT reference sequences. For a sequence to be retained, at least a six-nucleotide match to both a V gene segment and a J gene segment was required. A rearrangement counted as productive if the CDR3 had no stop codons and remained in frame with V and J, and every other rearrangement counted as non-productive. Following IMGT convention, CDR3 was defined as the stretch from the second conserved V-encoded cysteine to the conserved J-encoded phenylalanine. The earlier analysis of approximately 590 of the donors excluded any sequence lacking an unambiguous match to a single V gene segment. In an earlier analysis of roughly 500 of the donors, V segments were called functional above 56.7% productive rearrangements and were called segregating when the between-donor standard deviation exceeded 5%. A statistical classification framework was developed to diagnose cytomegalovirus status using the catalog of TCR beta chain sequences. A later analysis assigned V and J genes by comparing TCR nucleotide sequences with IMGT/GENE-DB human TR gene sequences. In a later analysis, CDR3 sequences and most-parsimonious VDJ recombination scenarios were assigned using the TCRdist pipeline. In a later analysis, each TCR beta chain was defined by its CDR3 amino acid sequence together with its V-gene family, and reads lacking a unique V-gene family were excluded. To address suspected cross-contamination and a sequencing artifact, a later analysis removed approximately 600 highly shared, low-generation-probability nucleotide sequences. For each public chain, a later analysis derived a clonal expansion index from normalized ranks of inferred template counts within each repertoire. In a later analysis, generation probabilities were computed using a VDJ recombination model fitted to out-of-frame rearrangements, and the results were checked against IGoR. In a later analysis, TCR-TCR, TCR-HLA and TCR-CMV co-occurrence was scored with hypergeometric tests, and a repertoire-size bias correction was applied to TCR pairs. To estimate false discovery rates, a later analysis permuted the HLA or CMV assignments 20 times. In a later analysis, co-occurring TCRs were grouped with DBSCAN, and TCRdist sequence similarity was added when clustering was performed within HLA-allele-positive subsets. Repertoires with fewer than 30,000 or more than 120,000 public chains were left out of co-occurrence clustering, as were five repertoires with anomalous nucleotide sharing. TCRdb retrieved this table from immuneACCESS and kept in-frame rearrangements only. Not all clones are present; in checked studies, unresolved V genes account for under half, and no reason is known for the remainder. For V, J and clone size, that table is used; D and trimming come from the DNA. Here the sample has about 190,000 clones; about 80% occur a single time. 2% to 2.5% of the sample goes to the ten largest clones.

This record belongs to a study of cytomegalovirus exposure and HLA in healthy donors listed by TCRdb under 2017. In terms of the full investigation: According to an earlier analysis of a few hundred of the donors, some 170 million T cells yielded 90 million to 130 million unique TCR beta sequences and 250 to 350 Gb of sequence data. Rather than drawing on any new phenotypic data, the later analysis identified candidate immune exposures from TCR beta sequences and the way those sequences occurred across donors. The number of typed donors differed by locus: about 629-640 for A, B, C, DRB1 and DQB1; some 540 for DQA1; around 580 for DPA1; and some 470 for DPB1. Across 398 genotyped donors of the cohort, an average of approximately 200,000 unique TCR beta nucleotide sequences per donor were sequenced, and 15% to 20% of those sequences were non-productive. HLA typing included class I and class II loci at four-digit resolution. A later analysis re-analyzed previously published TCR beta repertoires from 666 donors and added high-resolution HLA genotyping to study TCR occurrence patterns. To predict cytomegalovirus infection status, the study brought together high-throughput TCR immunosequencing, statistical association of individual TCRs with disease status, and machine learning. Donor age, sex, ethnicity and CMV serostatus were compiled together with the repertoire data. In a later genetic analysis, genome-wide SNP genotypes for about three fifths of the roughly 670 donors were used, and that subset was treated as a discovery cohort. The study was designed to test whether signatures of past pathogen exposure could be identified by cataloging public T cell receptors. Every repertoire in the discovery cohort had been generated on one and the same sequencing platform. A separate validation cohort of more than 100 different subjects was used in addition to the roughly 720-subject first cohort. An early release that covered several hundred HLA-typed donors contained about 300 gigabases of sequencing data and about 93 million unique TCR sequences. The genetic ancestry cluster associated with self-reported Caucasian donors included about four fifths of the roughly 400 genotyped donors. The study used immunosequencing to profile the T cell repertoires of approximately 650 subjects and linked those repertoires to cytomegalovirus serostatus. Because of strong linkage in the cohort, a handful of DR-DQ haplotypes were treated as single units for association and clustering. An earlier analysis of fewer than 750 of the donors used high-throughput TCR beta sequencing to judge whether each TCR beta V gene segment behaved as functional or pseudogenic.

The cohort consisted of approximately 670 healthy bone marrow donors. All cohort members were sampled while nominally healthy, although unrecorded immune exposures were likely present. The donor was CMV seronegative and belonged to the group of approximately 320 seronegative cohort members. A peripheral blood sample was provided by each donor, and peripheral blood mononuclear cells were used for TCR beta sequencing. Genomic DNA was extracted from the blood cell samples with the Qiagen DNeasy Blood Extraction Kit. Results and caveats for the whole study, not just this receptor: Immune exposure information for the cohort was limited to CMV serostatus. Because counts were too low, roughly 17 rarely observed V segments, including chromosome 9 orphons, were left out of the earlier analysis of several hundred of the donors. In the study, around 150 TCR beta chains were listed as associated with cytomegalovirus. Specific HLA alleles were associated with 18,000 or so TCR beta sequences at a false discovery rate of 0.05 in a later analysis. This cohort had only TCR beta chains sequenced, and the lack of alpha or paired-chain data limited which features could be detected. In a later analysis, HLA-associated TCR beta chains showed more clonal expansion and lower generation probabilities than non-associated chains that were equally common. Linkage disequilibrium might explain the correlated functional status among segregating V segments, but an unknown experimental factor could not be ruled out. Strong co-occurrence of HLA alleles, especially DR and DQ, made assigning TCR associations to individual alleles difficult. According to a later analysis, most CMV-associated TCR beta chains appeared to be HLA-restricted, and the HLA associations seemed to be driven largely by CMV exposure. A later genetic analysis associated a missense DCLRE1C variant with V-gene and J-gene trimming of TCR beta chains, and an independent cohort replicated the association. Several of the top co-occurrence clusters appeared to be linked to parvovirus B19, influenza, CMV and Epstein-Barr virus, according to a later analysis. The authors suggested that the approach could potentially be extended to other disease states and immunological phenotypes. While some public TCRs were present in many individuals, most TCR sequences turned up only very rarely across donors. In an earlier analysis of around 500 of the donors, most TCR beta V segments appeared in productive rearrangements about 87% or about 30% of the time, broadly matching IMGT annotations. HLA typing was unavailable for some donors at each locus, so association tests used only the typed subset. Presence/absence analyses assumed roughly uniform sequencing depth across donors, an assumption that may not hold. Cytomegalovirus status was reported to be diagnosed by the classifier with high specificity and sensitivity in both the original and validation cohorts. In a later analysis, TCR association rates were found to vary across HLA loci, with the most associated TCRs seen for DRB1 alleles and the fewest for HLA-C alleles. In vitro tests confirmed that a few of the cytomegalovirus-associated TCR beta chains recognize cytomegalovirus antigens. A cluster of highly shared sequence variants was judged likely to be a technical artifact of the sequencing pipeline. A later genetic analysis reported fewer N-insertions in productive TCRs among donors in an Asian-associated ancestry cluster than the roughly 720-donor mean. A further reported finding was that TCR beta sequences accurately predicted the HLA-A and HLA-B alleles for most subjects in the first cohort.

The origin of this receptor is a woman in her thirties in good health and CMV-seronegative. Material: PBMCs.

The CDR3 in this case is CASSLQQGLNTGELFF. The DNA sequence is as follows: TGCGCCAGCAGCCTCCAACAGGGGTTGAACACCGGGGAGCTGTTTTTT. In this chain, TRBV4-3 is recombined with TRBJ2-2; 7 bases in the junction line up with TRBD1. The junction shows trimming of 4 bases on V and 1 base on J, and the gene matches do not reach 6 bases of it. From the cysteine up to the phenylalanine, the CDR3 has a length of 16 residues. The entry retains the CDR3 DNA only, 48 bases that are in frame from base 1. The germline V gene encodes CDR1 LGHNA and CDR2 YSLEER.